One sample yielded the 2 T cell receptor beta chains listed below, sequenced in a study of blood T cell repertoires in COVID-19. Repertoires were generated with immunoSEQ multiplex PCR, while TCRdb's copy carries only in-frame clones and drops some. Of some 460,000 clones in the sample, roughly 87% were seen once. Sequenced input: PBMCs or T cells enriched from blood (not recorded which). The receptor source for this set is a woman younger than 35 who had recovered from COVID-19.

The chain joins TRBV5-1 to TRBJ2-2, with unresolved D. CDR3 length: 16 amino acids. Looked up from germline, CDR1 is SGHRS and CDR2 is YFSETQ. Trimming cost V 2 bases and J 1 base, with 12 bases left between them. The CDR3 nucleotides are TGCGCCAGCAGCTTATCGGCCCTAGGGAACACCGGGGAGCTGTTTTTT. It translates to CASSLSALGNTGELFF.

This clone has more than one count but fewer than ten. The CDR3 spells CALQGQGVLGNTEAFF. DNA for the CDR3: TGTGCCCTACAGGGACAGGGTGTCCTGGGGAACACTGAAGCTTTCTTT. The chain joins TRBV28 to TRBJ1-1, with 9 bases that match TRBD1. The germline V gene has CDR1 MDHEN and CDR2 SYDVKM. This CDR3 is built from 16 residues. Trimming took 11 bases from V and 1 from J; bases not matched to a gene: 14. The whole variable domain, remainder taken from reference TRBV28 and TRBJ1-1, is DVKVTQSSRYLVKRTGEKVFLECVQDMDHENMFWYRQDPGLGLRLIYFSYDVKMKEKGDIPEGYSVSREKKERFSLILESASTNQTSMYLCALQGQGVLGNTEAFFGQGTRLTVV.